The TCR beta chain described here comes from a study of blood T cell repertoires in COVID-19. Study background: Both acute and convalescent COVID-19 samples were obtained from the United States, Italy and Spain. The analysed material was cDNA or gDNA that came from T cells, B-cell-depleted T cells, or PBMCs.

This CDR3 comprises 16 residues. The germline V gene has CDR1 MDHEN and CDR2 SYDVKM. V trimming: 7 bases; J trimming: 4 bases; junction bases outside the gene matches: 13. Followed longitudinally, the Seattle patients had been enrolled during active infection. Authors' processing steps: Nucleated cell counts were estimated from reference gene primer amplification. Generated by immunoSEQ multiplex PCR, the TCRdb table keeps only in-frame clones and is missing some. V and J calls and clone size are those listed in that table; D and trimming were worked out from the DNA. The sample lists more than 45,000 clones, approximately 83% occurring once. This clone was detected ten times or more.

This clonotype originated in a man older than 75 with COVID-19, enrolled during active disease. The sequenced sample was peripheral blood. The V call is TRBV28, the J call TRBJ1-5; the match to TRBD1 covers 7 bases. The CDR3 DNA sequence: TGTGCCAGCACTGAATCCCCACGCAGGGGGAATCAGCCCCAGCATTTT. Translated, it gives CASTESPRRGNQPQHF.